The source of this T cell receptor (beta chain) is a study of blood T cell repertoires in COVID-19 (TCRdb year 2020). Describing the broader study: Samples from collaborators originated in the United States, Italy and Spain and spanned both the acute and convalescent phases of COVID-19. Where HLA class I and class II types were available, the types were taken from metadata supplied by the sample provider, not from assay-based typing. Samples came from the ongoing ImmuneRACE study (first 160 participants) plus 1,254 subjects from 6 global collaborators. The sample metadata nearly always contained a de-identified subject ID, COVID-19 status, age in years and sex. The repertoires were released in a freely available public database intended as a resource for research on the immune response to SARS-CoV-2. The material from the prospective study consisted of cDNA or gDNA derived from T cells, B-cell-depleted T cells, or PBMCs. Subjects who had been exposed to COVID-19, were actively infected with it, or had recovered from it provided the deeply sampled blood TCRbeta repertoires that made up the dataset.

Its CDR3 holds 14 amino acids, cysteine through phenylalanine. Only the CDR3 region is kept as DNA, spanning 42 bases read in frame from base 1. CDR1 and CDR2 were assigned from the germline V gene (reference sequence) as WNHNN and SYGVQD. V sheds 5 bases and J sheds 1 base, leaving 9 bases between their ends. The immunoSEQ Assay, a bias-controlled multiplex PCR, was used to amplify TCRbeta CDR3 regions from genomic DNA. Per the authors' processing: The number of nucleated cells in each sample was estimated from the amplification of reference gene primers within the assay. To quantify the absolute abundance of each unique TCRbeta CDR3 rearrangement, sequence reads were collapsed and filtered. For each sample, productive Simpson clonality was calculated as the square root of Simpson's diversity index across productive rearrangements. Not all clones reach the TCRdb copy of this immuneACCESS table, which keeps in-frame sequences only. Checked studies attribute under half of the gap to unresolved V genes and leave the rest unexplained. The V and J calls and clone size come from that table; D and trimming were worked out from the DNA. The sample table lists about 210,000 clones, 88% of them with a count of one. In total, the top ten clones hold approximately 0.66% of the sample.

The study at large found these results: How much clinical and demographic metadata was included differed by source and by participant, and the metadata was provided uncurated.

This clone came up once. Its antigen remains unidentified. It has no much larger one-base neighbor in the sample; base qualities were not kept. The collaborating institutions used their own protocols to collect whole blood in K2EDTA tubes. For TCRbeta analysis, collaborator samples were shipped as frozen whole blood, as isolated PBMCs, or as DNA extracted from either sample type. The rearranged segments are TRBV10-1 and TRBJ1-3; the D region possibly corresponds to TRBD1 (5 bases align). The receptor comes from a man in his forties or fifties with acute or convalescent COVID-19. Input material: peripheral blood. The DNA is TGCGCCAGCAGTTCTCAGGGATCTGGAAACACCATATATTTT. This yields the protein CASSSQGSGNTIYF.